The entry below gives a single T cell receptor beta chain sequence along with its context. This sample was included in a study of regulatory T cells in long-lasting Graves disease. Time point specified: persistent/refractory GD, antithyroid drugs over 5 years with positive TRAb. PBMC-derived RNA was used for the TCR library. CDR3 length: 17 amino acids. Deletions cut 0 bases from V and 5 bases from J, with 21 bases between. Germline V lookup: CDR1 SGHDT, CDR2 YYEEEE. Construction of the TCR beta libraries employed iRepertoire HTBI primers in conjunction with Arm-PCR of CDR3 regions. MiXCR, applied by TCRdb to the multiplex PCR reads, yields one record per CDR3 protein. The sample includes about 430,000 distinct CDR3 sequences, approximately 22% of them seen just once.

Sequenced material: peripheral blood mononuclear cells (PBMCs), taken when the disease was refractory, from a patient treated with antithyroid drugs. The genes are TRBV5-6 and TRBJ2-7; D gene uncertain. The source of this sequence is a female donor with Graves disease. The chain's CDR3 is CASSLEGHSRSGHEQYF. As DNA, the CDR3 is TGTGCCAGCAGCTTGGAAGGGCACTCCCGATCGGGTCACGAGCAGTACTTC.